The 24 T cell receptor beta chains below were found in one sample sequenced in a study of T cell responses to AZD1222 COVID-19 vaccine. Clones were sequenced by immunoSEQ multiplex PCR, and TCRdb holds only the in-frame ones, with some missing. Of approximately 100,000 clones in the sample, about 89% were seen once. The sequencing here drew on peripheral blood, taken 28 days after the second AZD1222 dose. The receptors were sampled from an adult who received the AZD1222 COVID-19 vaccine.

V gene TRBV5-5 combines with J gene TRBJ1-1, with unresolved D. The V and J ends lost 4 bases and 3 bases respectively, with 13 bases between them. CDR3 length equals 14 residues. CDR1 is SGHKS, CDR2 YYEKEE, per germline (reference sequence). The CDR3 sequence: CASSMVVRDTEAFF. The CDR3, as DNA: TGTGCCAGCAGCATGGTAGTCAGAGACACTGAAGCTTTCTTT.

The chain carries TRBV2 and TRBJ2-7; D is undetermined. This CDR3 is built from 14 residues. V gave up 4 bases and J gave up 0 bases, with 10 bases separating them. Germline lookup yields CDR1 SNHLY and CDR2 FYNNEI. The DNA of the CDR3 is TGTGCCAGCAGTGGGGCCAGGAGCTCCTACGAGCAGTACTTC. It specifies CASSGARSSYEQYF.

This clone was counted once. The chain joins TRBV30 to TRBJ1-2, with D tentatively TRBD1 (5 bases). This CDR3 spans 15 amino acids. The germline gives CDR1 GTSNPN, CDR2 SVGIG (reference sequence). V lost 4 bases, J lost 4 bases, and 19 bases lay in between. In DNA, the CDR3 is TGTGCCTGGACCCTTTATCCCCAGGGAGGCTATGGCTACACCTTC. This translates into CAWTLYPQGGYGYTF.

Remarks on this clone: A junction boundary mismatches the germline segment, possibly from a read error. The rearrangement links TRBV6-5 to TRBJ2-7; 8 bases fit TRBD1. The length of the CDR3 is 12 residues. Per the germline V gene, CDR1 is MNHEY and CDR2 is SVGAGI. The CDR3 loop is CASSTGGRGRNF. The CDR3 DNA reads as TGTGCCAGCAGTACCGGGGGCAGGGGGCGGAACTTC.

The J gene is TRBJ1-1, the V gene TRBV5-1; 8 bases align to TRBD1. The germline gives CDR1 SGHRS, CDR2 YFSETQ. V lost 6 bases, J lost 5 bases, and 12 bases stayed unmatched. This CDR3 spans 15 amino acids. CDR3 bases: TGCGCCAGCACGACAGGGGAGGTTGGGCGGACTGAAGCTTTCTTT. Translated, it gives CASTTGEVGRTEAFF.

The chain is built from TRBV25-1 and TRBJ1-1; TRBD1 agrees at 7 bases. Trimming removed 2 bases from V and 5 bases from J; junction bases left unmatched: 2. Germline CDR1 reads MGHDK; CDR2 reads SYGVNS. CDR3 size: 13 residues. CDR3 region: CASSEGQATEAFF. CDR3 in DNA: TGTGCCAGCAGTGAAGGACAGGCAACTGAAGCTTTCTTT.

This sequence joins TRBV11-1 and TRBJ2-1, with no clear D. The CDR3 length is 14 residues. Germline V gives CDR1 SGHAT, CDR2 FQDESV (reference sequence). V shed 0 bases and J shed 6 bases, with 9 bases lying between them. CDR3 sequence reads: CASSLAERVNEQFF. CDR3 in DNA: TGTGCCAGCAGCTTAGCGGAAAGGGTCAATGAGCAGTTCTTC.

This clone has a single count. The gene calls are TRBV19 and TRBJ1-2; no clear D. Trimming took 5 bases from V and 8 from J, leaving 12 bases between them. Germline V gene data show CDR1 as LNHDA and CDR2 as SQIVND (reference sequence). CDR3 length: 12 amino acids. CDR3 bases: TGTGCCAGTAGTTTTGGTGGTCGGGGCTACACCTTC. Translating gives CASSFGGRGYTF.

On this clone: Other DNA sequences from this sample encode an identical CDR3 as well. The gene calls are TRBV30 and TRBJ2-3; no definite D call. The germline V gene has CDR1 GTSNPN and CDR2 SVGIG (reference sequence). This CDR3 has 11 amino acids. V dropped 0 bases and J dropped 3 bases, with 1 base sitting between them. CDR3 protein: CAWSVTDTQYF. The CDR3 DNA reads as TGTGCCTGGAGTGTGACAGATACGCAGTATTTT.

The V call is TRBV18, the J call TRBJ1-2; D is uncertain. The germline V gene has CDR1 KGHSH and CDR2 LQKENI. Trimming shortened V by 3 bases and J by 7 bases, and 15 bases separated the two germline ends. The CDR3 totals 14 residues. DNA of the CDR3: TGTGCCAGCTCACCTTCGGTCACCTATGGTGGCTACACCTTC. This translates into CASSPSVTYGGYTF.

This chain uses TRBV12-5 with TRBJ2-3; 10 bases align to TRBD2. V lost 1 base, J lost 4 bases, and 8 bases stayed unmatched. The CDR3 has 17 amino acids. The germline CDR1 and CDR2 sequences are LGHNT and FRNRAP. The CDR3 DNA follows: TGTGCTAGTGGTTTGGCCGGACTAGCGGCGGGGGCAGATACGCAGTATTTT. This translates into CASGLAGLAAGADTQYF.

This clone has only a few counts. This chain connects TRBV6-5 to TRBJ2-5, with TRBD1 identical over 10 bases. CDR3 length equals 13 residues. J lost 3 bases, V lost 6 bases, and 1 base had no gene match. CDR1 and CDR2 (germline): MNHEY, SVGAGI. Here the CDR3 DNA reads TGTGCCAGCAGCGGGACAGGGGAAGAGACCCAGTACTTC. Protein: CASSGTGEETQYF.

About this clone: Other nucleotide sequences from this sample produce the same CDR3. The V gene is TRBV10-3, the J gene TRBJ2-7, with D uncertain. CDR1 is ENHRY, CDR2 SYGVKD, per germline. With 3 bases removed from V and 2 bases from J, the gap between germline ends came to 5 bases. This CDR3 is built from 12 residues. CDR3 sequence (DNA): TGTGCCATCAGTGACAGTACCTACGAGCAGTACTTC. It codes for CAISDSTYEQYF.

The chain links TRBV10-2 to TRBJ1-5; D is possibly TRBD1 (6 bases). The CDR3 has 13 residues. Germline-derived CDR1 and CDR2 are WSHSY and SAAADI. V lost 5 bases, J lost 3 bases, and 8 bases lay in between. The CDR3 nucleotides read TGCGCCAGCAGTAGGGGGATCAATCAGCCCCAGCATTTT. Translation: CASSRGINQPQHF.

V usage is TRBV18 and J usage is TRBJ1-4; 7 bases are shared with TRBD1. This CDR3 comprises 13 residues. J lost 6 bases, V lost 3 bases, and 1 base had no gene match. Germline V CDR1 and CDR2: KGHSH, LQKENI. The CDR3: CASSPTGDEKLFF. The CDR3 DNA is TGTGCCAGCTCACCCACAGGGGATGAAAAACTGTTTTTT.

V is TRBV30 and J is TRBJ1-2, with TRBD1 matching 8 bases. This CDR3 is built from 13 residues. After removal of 2 bases from V and 4 bases from J, the junction contained 3 bases not matched to a gene. The V gene's germline CDR1 is GTSNPN and CDR2 SVGIG (reference sequence). CDR3 sequence (DNA): TGTGCCTGGAGTCCGGACAGGGTCTATGGCTACACCTTC. Its translation: CAWSPDRVYGYTF.

Only one count was recorded for this clone. V and J are TRBV5-1 and TRBJ1-1, with D hard to call. The CDR3 is 15 residues long. Germline CDR1 and CDR2: SGHRS and YFSETQ. V shed 0 bases and J shed 0 bases, with 9 bases lying between them. Written as DNA, the CDR3 is TGCGCCAGCAGCTTGGGATCAGTACTGAACACTGAAGCTTTCTTT. It is translated as CASSLGSVLNTEAFF.

Concerning this clone: A read error may produce the germline difference seen at one junction end. This chain connects TRBV5-6 to TRBJ1-4, with D maybe TRBD1 (6 bases). Germline lookup yields CDR1 SGHDT and CDR2 YYEEEE. The CDR3 is 14 residues long. The CDR3 DNA reads as TGTGCCAGCAGGAAACAGGGAACTAATGAAAAACTGCTTTTT. Its translation is CASRKQGTNEKLLF.

V and J are TRBV10-1 and TRBJ2-5, with TRBD1 matching 9 bases. The CDR3 has 17 residues. Trimming took 6 bases from V and 2 from J; bases not matched to a gene: 13. In germline, CDR1 is WNHNN, CDR2 SYGVQD (reference sequence). The CDR3 loop reads CASRVDIGTGRQETQYF. In nucleotides, the CDR3 is TGCGCCAGCAGAGTCGATATAGGGACAGGGAGGCAAGAGACCCAGTACTTC.

The chain employs TRBV2 and TRBJ1-4; the D gene is possibly TRBD1 (5 bases). From germline, CDR1 is SNHLY and CDR2 FYNNEI. V was shortened by 5 bases and J by 2 bases, with 12 bases between the two germline ends. The CDR3 is made up of 15 amino acids. This CDR3 is CASSLQGSTNEKLFF. The CDR3, as DNA: TGTGCCAGCAGTTTGCAGGGATCGACTAATGAAAAACTGTTTTTT.

The CDR3 bases are TGTGCCAGTAGTATGGTGGGCGGTCCGAACACCGGGGAGCTGTTTTTT. This translates into CASSMVGGPNTGELFF. V usage is TRBV19 and J usage is TRBJ2-2, with no clear D. Germline CDR1 is LNHDA and CDR2 is SQIVND (reference sequence). Deletions cut 3 bases from V and 0 bases from J, with 11 bases between. This CDR3 is built from 16 residues.

This clone was seen just once. J is TRBJ2-3 and V is TRBV5-1; D unresolved. Germline lookup yields CDR1 SGHRS and CDR2 YFSETQ. Trimming removed 2 bases from V and 2 bases from J, with 9 bases in between. This CDR3 region has 14 residues. CDR3 in DNA: TGCGCCAGCAGCTTCGACCTCTTCACAGATACGCAGTATTTT. Translation gives CASSFDLFTDTQYF.

The chain has TRBV19 and TRBJ1-4, with unresolved D. The CDR3 is made up of 10 amino acids. The V end was cut by 7 bases, the J end by 8 bases, with 5 bases between. In germline, CDR1 is LNHDA, CDR2 SQIVND (reference sequence). The CDR3 reads CASKREKLFF. CDR3 sequence (DNA): TGTGCCAGTAAAAGAGAAAAACTGTTTTTT.

This rearrangement joins TRBV3-1 (or the pseudogene TRBV3-2) to TRBJ2-7, with 8 bases lining up with TRBD2. Trimming at V came to 1 base and at J to 6 bases, leaving 2 bases not matched to a gene. Germline loops: CDR1 LGHDT, CDR2 YNNKEL (reference sequence). CDR3 size: 13 residues. The CDR3 region is CASSQAGGAEQYF. The DNA of the CDR3 is TGTGCCAGCAGCCAAGCCGGGGGGGCCGAGCAGTACTTC.